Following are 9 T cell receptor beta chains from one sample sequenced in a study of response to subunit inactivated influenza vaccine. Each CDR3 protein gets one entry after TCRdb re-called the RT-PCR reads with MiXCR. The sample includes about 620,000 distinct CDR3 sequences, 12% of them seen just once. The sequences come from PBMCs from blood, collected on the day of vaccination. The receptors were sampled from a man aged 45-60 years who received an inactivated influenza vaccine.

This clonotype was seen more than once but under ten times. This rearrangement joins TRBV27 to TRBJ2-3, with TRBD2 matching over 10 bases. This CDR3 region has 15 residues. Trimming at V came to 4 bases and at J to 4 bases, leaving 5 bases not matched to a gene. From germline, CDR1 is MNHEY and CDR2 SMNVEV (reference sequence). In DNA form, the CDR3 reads TGTGCCAGCAGTTCCACTAGCGGGACTGCAGATACGCAGTATTTT. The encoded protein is CASSSTSGTADTQYF.

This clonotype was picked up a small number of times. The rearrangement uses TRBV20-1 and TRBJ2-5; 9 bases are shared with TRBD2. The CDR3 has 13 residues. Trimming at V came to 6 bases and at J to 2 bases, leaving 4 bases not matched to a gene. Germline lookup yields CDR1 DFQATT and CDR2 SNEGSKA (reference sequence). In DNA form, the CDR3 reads TGCAGTGCCCTTAGCGGGGGACAAGAGACCCAGTACTTC. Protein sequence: CSALSGGQETQYF.

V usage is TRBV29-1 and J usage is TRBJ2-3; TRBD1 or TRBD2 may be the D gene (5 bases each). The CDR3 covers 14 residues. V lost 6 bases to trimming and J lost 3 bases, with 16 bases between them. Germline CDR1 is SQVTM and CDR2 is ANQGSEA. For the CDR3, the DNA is TGCAGCGTAAAGTGGGGGTCACGGACAGATACGCAGTATTTT. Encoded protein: CSVKWGSRTDTQYF.

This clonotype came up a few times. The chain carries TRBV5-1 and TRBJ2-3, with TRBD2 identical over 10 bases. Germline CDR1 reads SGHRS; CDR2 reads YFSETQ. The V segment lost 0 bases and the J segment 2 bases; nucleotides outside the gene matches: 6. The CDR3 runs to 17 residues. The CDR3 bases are TGCGCCAGCAGCTTGGGGCTAGCGGGGGCCCACACAGATACGCAGTATTTT. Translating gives CASSLGLAGAHTDTQYF. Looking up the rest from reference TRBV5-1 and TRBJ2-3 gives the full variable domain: KAGVTQTPRYLIKTRGQQVTLSCSPISGHRSVSWYQQTPGQGLQFLFEYFSETQRNKGNFPGRFSGRQFSNSRSEMNVSTLELGDSALYLCASSLGLAGAHTDTQYFGPGTRLTVL.

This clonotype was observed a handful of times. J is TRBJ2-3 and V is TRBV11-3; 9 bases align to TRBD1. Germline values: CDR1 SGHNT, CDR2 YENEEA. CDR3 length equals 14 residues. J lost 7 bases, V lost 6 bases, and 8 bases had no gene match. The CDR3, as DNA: TGTGCCAGCAGTCTTGGGACAGGGCTAAATACGCAGTATTTT. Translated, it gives CASSLGTGLNTQYF.

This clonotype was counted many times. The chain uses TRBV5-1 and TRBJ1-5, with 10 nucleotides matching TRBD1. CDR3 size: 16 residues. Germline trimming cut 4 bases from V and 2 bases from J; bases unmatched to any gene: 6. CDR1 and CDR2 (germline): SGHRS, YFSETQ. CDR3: CASSPGTGVGNQPQHF. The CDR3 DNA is TGCGCCAGCAGCCCAGGGACAGGGGTGGGCAATCAGCCCCAGCATTTT. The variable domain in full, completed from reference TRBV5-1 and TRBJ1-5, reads KAGVTQTPRYLIKTRGQQVTLSCSPISGHRSVSWYQQTPGQGLQFLFEYFSETQRNKGNFPGRFSGRQFSNSRSEMNVSTLELGDSALYLCASSPGTGVGNQPQHFGDGTRLSIL.

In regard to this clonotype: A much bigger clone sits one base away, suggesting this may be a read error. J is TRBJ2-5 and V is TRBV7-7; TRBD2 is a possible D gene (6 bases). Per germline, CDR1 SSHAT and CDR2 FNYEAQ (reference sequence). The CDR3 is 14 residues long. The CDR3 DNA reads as TGTGCTAGCGGCTTAGGGCCCGGCCAAGAGACCCAGTACTTC. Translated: CASGLGPGQETQYF.

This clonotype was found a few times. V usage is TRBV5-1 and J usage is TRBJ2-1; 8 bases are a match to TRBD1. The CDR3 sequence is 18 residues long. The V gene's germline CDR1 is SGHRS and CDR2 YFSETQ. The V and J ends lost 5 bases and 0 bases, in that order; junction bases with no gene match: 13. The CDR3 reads CASRLTGESTSSYNEQFF. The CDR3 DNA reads TGCGCCAGCAGATTGACAGGGGAATCGACTAGCTCCTACAATGAGCAGTTCTTC.

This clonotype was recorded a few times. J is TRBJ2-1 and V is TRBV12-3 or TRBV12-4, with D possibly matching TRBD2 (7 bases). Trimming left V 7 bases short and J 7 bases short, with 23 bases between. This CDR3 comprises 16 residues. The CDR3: CASIDWRGGQGNEQFF. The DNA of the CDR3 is TGTGCCAGCATCGACTGGCGCGGGGGCCAGGGGAATGAGCAGTTCTTC.